This paragraph covers one TCR beta chain sequence. There are 14 residues in the CDR3. V gave up 1 base and J gave up 4 bases; unmatched junction bases: 2. Germline V CDR1 and CDR2: LGHNA, YSLEER. This record belongs to a study of blood T cell repertoires in COVID-19. Some clones are missing from TCRdb's copy, which holds only in-frame ones; the method was immunoSEQ multiplex PCR. Of over 20,000 clones detected, roughly 85% appear once; the ten largest clones hold about 32%. This clonotype was obtained from a human donor in a cohort sampled during active COVID-19. The chain links TRBV4-3 to TRBJ2-7, with 9 bases fitting TRBD1. Sequenced material: peripheral blood. The CDR3 protein is CASSQAGQGYEQYF. The CDR3 nucleotides read TGCGCCAGCAGCCAAGCCGGACAGGGGTACGAGCAGTACTTC.